This TCR beta chain was documented in a study of blood T cell dynamics during melanoma immunotherapy. Here immunoSEQ multiplex PCR was the method, and the copy in TCRdb shows in-frame clones only, minus some. The data hold more than 9,500 clones, with approximately 90% observed a single time. Time point of the sample: week 3, after first cycle of checkpoint inhibitor. Trimming removed 5 bases at V and 4 bases at J, with 10 bases between. The germline gives CDR1 SGHDT, CDR2 YYEEEE. The CDR3 runs 12 residues. This clone has a single count. The sequence was obtained from a human donor with melanoma. The sequenced sample was blood, obtained from a patient treated with checkpoint blockade. The genes are TRBV5-6 and TRBJ2-7; D unclear. The CDR3 loop reads CASSLTAYEQYF. CDR3 coding DNA: TGTGCCAGCAGTTTGACGGCGTACGAGCAGTACTTC.